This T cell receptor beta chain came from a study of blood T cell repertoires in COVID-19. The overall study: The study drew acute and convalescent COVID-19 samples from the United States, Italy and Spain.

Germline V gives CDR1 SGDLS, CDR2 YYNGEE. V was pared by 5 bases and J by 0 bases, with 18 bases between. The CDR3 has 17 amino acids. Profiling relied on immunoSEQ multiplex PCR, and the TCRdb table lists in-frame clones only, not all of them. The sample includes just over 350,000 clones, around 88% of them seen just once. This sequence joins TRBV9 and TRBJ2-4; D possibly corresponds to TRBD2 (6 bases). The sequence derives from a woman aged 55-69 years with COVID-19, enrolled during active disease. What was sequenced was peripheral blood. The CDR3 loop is CASSAAGGSLAKNIQYF. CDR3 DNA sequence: TGTGCCAGCAGTGCCGCCGGGGGAAGTTTAGCCAAAAACATTCAGTACTTC.